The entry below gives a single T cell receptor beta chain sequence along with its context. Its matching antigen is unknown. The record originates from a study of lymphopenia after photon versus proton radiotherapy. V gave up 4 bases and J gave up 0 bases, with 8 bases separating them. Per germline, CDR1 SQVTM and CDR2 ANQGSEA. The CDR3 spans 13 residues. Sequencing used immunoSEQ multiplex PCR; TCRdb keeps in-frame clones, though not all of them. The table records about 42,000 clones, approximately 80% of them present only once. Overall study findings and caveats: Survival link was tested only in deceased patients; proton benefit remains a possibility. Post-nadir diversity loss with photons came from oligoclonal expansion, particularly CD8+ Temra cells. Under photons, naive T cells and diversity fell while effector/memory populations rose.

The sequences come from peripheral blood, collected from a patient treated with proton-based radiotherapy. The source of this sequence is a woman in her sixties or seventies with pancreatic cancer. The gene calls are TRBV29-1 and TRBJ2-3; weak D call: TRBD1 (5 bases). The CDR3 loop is CSVGQSSTDTQYF. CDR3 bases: TGCAGCGTTGGACAGAGTAGCACAGATACGCAGTATTTT.